This T cell receptor beta chain originates from a study of T cells in Graves' hyperthyroidism and ophthalmopathy. Across the whole study: Peripheral blood was drawn at first diagnosis, prior to all treatment.

Study-level points and caveats: In simple terms, a model built on 13 V-J features told ophthalmopathy apart from stable hyperthyroidism.

The CDR3 spans 14 residues. CDR1 and CDR2 (germline): SGHDN, FVKESK. Trimming took off 6 bases at V and 6 bases at J, with 14 bases between the two ends. With respect to this clonotype: The antigen is not known.

Each diagnosis drew on symptoms, thyroxine, TRAb, thyroid ultrasound and orbital computed tomography findings. RNA transcripts gave rise to amplified TCR beta CDR3 regions. The TCR CDR3 was amplified in a first-round RT-PCR using the HTBI primer set. MiXCR, run by TCRdb on the multiplex PCR reads, gives a single entry per CDR3 protein. The sample lists roughly 630,000 distinct CDR3 sequences, less than 20% occurring once. This chain uses TRBV14 with TRBJ2-2; D not certain. The sample comprised blood. The source is a woman between 25 and 40 years old with Graves' hyperthyroidism. The CDR3 DNA sequence: TGTGCCAGCAGTTTAATGACCCTGGCCGGGGAGCTGTTTTTT. Its protein is CASSLMTLAGELFF.